This TCR beta chain was retrieved from a study of monozygotic twins with inflammatory bowel disease. CDR3 length: 14 residues. CDR1 is LNHDA, CDR2 SQIVND, per germline (reference sequence). TCRdb reworked the 5' RACE reads into one entry per CDR3 protein, no DNA. The repertoire table contains some 150,000 distinct CDR3 sequences. The origin of this receptor is a human donor with ulcerative colitis or Crohn's disease, or a healthy co-twin of an affected twin (not recorded which). The genes are TRBV19 and TRBJ1-1. Sequencing was carried out using blood. The CDR3 sequence is CACSVDERQTEAFF.